This entry lists 11 T cell receptor beta chains sequenced from one sample in a study of cytomegalovirus exposure and HLA in healthy donors. The PCR had 60 Vbeta and 13 Jbeta primers. Some clones are missing from TCRdb's copy, which holds only in-frame ones; the method was immunoSEQ multiplex PCR. The table lists 95,000 to 150,000 clones, about 81% of them singletons. The source material was PBMCs. The receptors shown here come from a man aged 35-49 years in good health and CMV-seronegative.

This sequence joins TRBV5-1 and TRBJ2-1; 12 bases match TRBD2. The CDR3 sequence is 17 residues long. Germline CDR1 is SGHRS and CDR2 is YFSETQ. The V segment lost 3 bases and the J segment 8 bases; nucleotides outside the gene matches: 12. The CDR3 region has the DNA TGCGCCAGCAGCTCCTTCCCGACTAGCGGGAGTTCGGATGAGCAGTTCTTC. Translating gives CASSSFPTSGSSDEQFF.

The chain uses TRBV14 and TRBJ1-2, with D possibly matching TRBD1 (5 bases). Germline V gene sequence: CDR1 SGHDN, CDR2 FVKESK. The V end was cut by 0 bases, the J end by 3 bases, with 8 bases between. The CDR3 consists of 14 residues. CDR3 nucleotide sequence: TGTGCCAGCAGCCAAGACAGGGCCCACTATGGCTACACCTTC. Amino acid sequence: CASSQDRAHYGYTF.

This clone was detected only once. Here the CDR3 reads CASSQGAGRAYEQYF. The CDR3 DNA reads as TGCGCCAGCAGCCAAGGAGCGGGGCGCGCCTACGAGCAGTACTTC. This chain connects TRBV4-3 to TRBJ2-7; 7 bases are a match to TRBD2. The V segment lost 1 base and the J segment 2 bases; nucleotides outside the gene matches: 5. This CDR3 contains 15 residues. Germline V gene lookup returns CDR1 LGHNA and CDR2 YSLEER.

CDR3 nucleotides: TGTGCCAGCAGAAACGGACTAGCGGGAGCCATTCAGTACTTC. This codes for CASRNGLAGAIQYF. This chain connects TRBV6-6 to TRBJ2-4; 13 nucleotides match TRBD2. V was clipped by 6 bases and J by 9 bases; unmatched bases: 5. Germline V gene lookup returns CDR1 MNHNY and CDR2 SVGAGI (reference sequence). This CDR3 contains 14 residues.

This chain joins TRBV7-8 and TRBJ2-7; 7 positions agree with TRBD1. This CDR3 region has 15 residues. Germline lookup yields CDR1 SGHVS and CDR2 FQNEAQ. Trimming cost V 5 bases and J 0 bases; bases outside gene matches: 7. CDR3 residues: CASSRRQGLSYEQYF. CDR3 sequence (DNA): TGTGCCAGCAGCCGAAGACAGGGCCTCTCCTACGAGCAGTACTTC.

The rearrangement joins TRBV29-1 to TRBJ2-3, with D tentatively TRBD2 (6 bases). V lost 4 bases and J 2 bases, leaving 13 bases between the germline ends. The V gene's germline CDR1 is SQVTM and CDR2 ANQGSEA. The CDR3 runs to 14 residues. The CDR3 DNA reads TGCAGCGTTGCAACCGGGACTCCCACAGATACGCAGTATTTT. Translated: CSVATGTPTDTQYF.

This clone was observed once. V gene TRBV4-3 combines with J gene TRBJ1-6, with TRBD1 as a possible D gene (5 bases). The germline V and J ends were trimmed by 0 bases and 0 bases, with 9 bases remaining between them. The germline gives CDR1 LGHNA, CDR2 YSLEER. This CDR3 region has 17 residues. The CDR3 nucleotides are TGCGCCAGCAGCCAAGAGGGGGGGAGCTCCTATAATTCACCCCTCCACTTT. Amino acids: CASSQEGGSSYNSPLHF.

With regard to this clone: Distinct nucleotide sequences in the sample also encode this CDR3. The chain carries TRBV7-8 and TRBJ1-3; 7 nucleotides match TRBD1. Trimming cost V 5 bases and J 4 bases; bases outside gene matches: 5. This CDR3 is 14 amino acids long. Germline CDR1 and CDR2: SGHVS and FQNEAQ. The CDR3 sequence is CASSPGTAGNTIYF. The CDR3 DNA reads TGTGCCAGCAGCCCGGGGACAGCCGGAAACACCATATATTTT. Full variable domain (outside the CDR3, taken from reference TRBV7-8 and TRBJ1-3): GAGVSQSPRYKVAKRGQDVALRCDPISGHVSLFWYQQALGQGPEFLTYFQNEAQLDKSGLPSDRFFAERPEGSVSTLKIQRTQQEDSAVYLCASSPGTAGNTIYFGEGSWLTVV.

This clone was observed a handful of times. The genes are TRBV6-5 and TRBJ1-5, with D possibly TRBD1 on 5 matching bases. The length of the CDR3 is 13 residues. CDR1 is MNHEY, CDR2 SVGAGI, per germline. With 4 bases removed from V and 4 bases from J, the gap between germline ends came to 8 bases. The CDR3 DNA reads TGTGCCAGCAGTTTAGGGGTTAATCAGCCCCAGCATTTT. Translated, it gives CASSLGVNQPQHF.

The chain links TRBV19 to TRBJ2-1; 8 bases are shared with TRBD2. With 3 bases clipped from V and 7 bases from J, the junction kept 8 bases outside the gene matches. The CDR3 is 15 amino acids. The germline CDR1 and CDR2 sequences are LNHDA and SQIVND (reference sequence). In DNA form, the CDR3 reads TGTGCCAGTAGTATCATCTGGCGGGAGGATAATGAGCAGTTCTTC. Translated, it gives CASSIIWREDNEQFF.

This chain joins TRBV6-5 and TRBJ2-7; D call uncertain. V dropped 0 bases and J dropped 0 bases, with 12 bases sitting between them. CDR1 is MNHEY and CDR2 is SVGAGI in the germline V gene. This CDR3 comprises 16 residues. The CDR3 spells CASSYSSLPYSYEQYF. CDR3 coding DNA: TGTGCCAGCAGTTACTCTTCCCTCCCTTACTCCTACGAGCAGTACTTC.